The 25 T cell receptor beta chains presented below share a single source sample, sequenced in a study of OX40 agonist ivuxolimab in advanced cancers. Libraries were prepared by immunoSEQ multiplex PCR; TCRdb keeps only in-frame clonotypes and omits some of them. The data show some 20,000 clones, over 80% seen once. Source: CD4+ or CD8+ T cells sorted from blood, taken in a trial of the OX40 agonist ivuxolimab. All receptors come from an adult with an advanced solid tumor such as melanoma, head and neck, liver or kidney cancer.

The chain has TRBV7-6 and TRBJ1-2, with D perhaps matching TRBD1 (5 bases). V dropped 5 bases and J dropped 4 bases, with 11 bases sitting between them. This CDR3 region has 13 residues. From germline, CDR1 is SGHVS and CDR2 FNYEAQ. The DNA of the CDR3 is TGTGCCAGCAGCACGGGACGGACCTATGGCTACACCTTC. Encoded protein: CASSTGRTYGYTF.

The genes are TRBV4-3 and TRBJ2-7; D not resolved. CDR1 is LGHNA and CDR2 is YSLEER in the germline V gene. The CDR3 length is 14 residues. Trimming stripped 1 base from V and 3 bases from J, with 10 bases between. This CDR3 reads CASSQAYWGYEQYF. The DNA of the CDR3 is TGCGCCAGCAGCCAAGCCTATTGGGGCTACGAGCAGTACTTC.

The count of this clone is one. The CDR3 sequence: CASSPSGGPLSYEQYF. In nucleotides, the CDR3 is TGTGCCAGCAGTCCCTCGGGTGGGCCTCTCTCCTACGAGCAGTACTTC. The V call is TRBV27, the J call TRBJ2-7; no definite D call. The V end lost 5 bases, the J end lost 0 bases, and 17 bases lay between the germline ends. This CDR3 is 16 amino acids long. Germline CDR1 MNHEY, CDR2 SMNVEV (reference sequence).

J is TRBJ2-7 and V is TRBV4-2; D gene unclear. CDR1 and CDR2 from the germline V gene are LGHNA and YNFKEQ. The CDR3 extends over 13 amino acids. Between the trimmed V and J ends, which lost 1 base and 7 bases, there was a span of 11 bases. The CDR3 protein is CASSQGSNFEQYF. In DNA form, the CDR3 reads TGTGCCAGCAGCCAAGGAAGTAACTTTGAGCAGTACTTC.

This chain links TRBV7-6 with TRBJ2-1, with 8 bases lining up with TRBD1. The CDR3 contains 15 residues. V lost 0 bases and J lost 7; bases outside the gene matches: 5. Germline values: CDR1 SGHVS, CDR2 FNYEAQ. CDR3 coding DNA: TGTGCCAGCAGCTTAGCACTGGACAGGGATAATGAGCAGTTCTTC. Protein: CASSLALDRDNEQFF.

V gene TRBV7-9 combines with J gene TRBJ2-5; 8 nucleotides align to TRBD1. The J call is in doubt because the DNA end fits TRBJ2-7 better. CDR1 and CDR2 (germline): SEHNR, FQNEAQ (reference sequence). This CDR3 is built from 18 residues. In DNA, the CDR3 is TGTGCCAGCAGCCCCCGGACAGGGTCATCCACCCTGTACTACGAGCAGTACTTC. Translated: CASSPRTGSSTLYYEQYF.

The table lists this clone with a count of one. V gene TRBV5-6 combines with J gene TRBJ2-3; a possible D gene is TRBD1 (5 bases). The CDR3 sequence is 12 residues long. V was clipped by 1 base and J by 6 bases, with 6 bases between them. Germline V CDR1 and CDR2: SGHDT, YYEEEE. DNA of the CDR3: TGTGCCAGCAGCTTGACAGGCGATACGCAGTATTTT. Translated, it gives CASSLTGDTQYF.

This chain links TRBV5-1 with TRBJ2-3, with 13 bases matching TRBD2. V trimming: 0 bases; J trimming: 11 bases; junction bases outside the gene matches: 6. The CDR3 loop spans 15 amino acids. From germline, CDR1 is SGHRS and CDR2 YFSETQ. Here the CDR3 reads CASSLVGGTSGMQYF. CDR3 coding DNA: TGCGCCAGCAGCTTGGTTGGCGGGACTAGCGGGATGCAGTATTTT.

This clone turned up a few times. The chain links TRBV4-1 to TRBJ1-2; perhaps TRBD1 as D (5 bases). This CDR3 region has 13 residues. CDR1 and CDR2 (germline): MGHRA, YSYEKL. V gave up 5 bases and J gave up 5 bases, with 12 bases separating them. The CDR3 DNA reads as TGCGCCAGCAGCTTCCGGGACGGATATGGCTACACCTTC. Residues: CASSFRDGYGYTF.

The CDR3 is CASSGMTADTQYF. The CDR3 nucleotides read TGTGCCAGCAGTGGGATGACAGCTGATACGCAGTATTTT. J is TRBJ2-3 and V is TRBV25-1, with TRBD1 as a possible D gene (5 bases). Germline V gene lookup returns CDR1 MGHDK and CDR2 SYGVNS. CDR3 length: 13 amino acids. Trimming shortened V by 4 bases and J by 6 bases, and 11 bases separated the two germline ends.

This clone showed up many times. J is TRBJ2-7 and V is TRBV7-9, with a weak D call TRBD2 (6 bases). This CDR3 comprises 14 residues. V lost 4 bases and J 6 bases, leaving 16 bases between the germline ends. Germline V lookup: CDR1 SEHNR, CDR2 FQNEAQ (reference sequence). The chain's CDR3 is CASSSGLGGFEQYF. DNA of the CDR3: TGTGCCAGCAGCTCGGGACTTGGGGGGTTCGAGCAGTACTTC.

This chain connects TRBV5-1 to TRBJ2-3; D not resolved. In germline, CDR1 is SGHRS, CDR2 YFSETQ. The CDR3 extends over 16 amino acids. V was clipped by 0 bases and J by 4 bases, with 15 bases between them. As DNA, the CDR3 is TGCGCCAGCAGCTTGGAGGTCGCCCTCAAACCAGATACGCAGTATTTT. This gives the protein CASSLEVALKPDTQYF.

This chain links TRBV6-4 with TRBJ1-2; 8 positions match TRBD1. After removal of 5 bases from V and 4 bases from J, the junction contained 9 bases not matched to a gene. Germline V gene data show CDR1 as MRHNA and CDR2 as SNTAGT. The CDR3 is 15 residues long. CDR3 sequence: CASSPSRGQGYGYTF. CDR3 sequence (DNA): TGTGCCAGCAGTCCCTCCAGGGGGCAAGGCTATGGCTACACCTTC.

This clone was seen only a few times. The chain has TRBV12-2 and TRBJ2-1; TRBD2 is the table's D call, not checked against the DNA. TRBV12-2 is reported as a pseudogene. The CDR3 spans 17 residues. CDR3 loop: CASRPQGLLAGVNEQFF. The CDR3 DNA is TGTGCAAGTCGCCCCCAGGGACTGCTAGCGGGAGTTAATGAGCAGTTCTTC.

V and J are TRBV5-5 and TRBJ2-7, with D maybe TRBD1 (5 bases). There are 14 residues in the CDR3. Trimming took 0 bases from V and 4 from J, leaving 11 bases between them. Germline V gene data show CDR1 as SGHKS and CDR2 as YYEKEE (reference sequence). The CDR3 spells CASSLEWTIYEQYF. CDR3 nucleotides: TGTGCCAGCAGCTTGGAGTGGACAATTTACGAGCAGTACTTC.

The J gene is TRBJ1-5, the V gene TRBV19; the D gene is possibly TRBD1 (6 bases). Germline V gene lookup returns CDR1 LNHDA and CDR2 SQIVND (reference sequence). V lost 6 bases, J lost 0 bases, and 12 bases lay in between. CDR3 size: 15 residues. CDR3 coding DNA: TGTGCCAGTAGACTACAGGGAGTTAGCAATCAGCCCCAGCATTTT. Encoded protein: CASRLQGVSNQPQHF.

This chain connects TRBV5-1 to TRBJ1-1; the D is unclear. Per the germline V gene, CDR1 is SGHRS and CDR2 is YFSETQ. The CDR3 runs 13 residues. The germline V and J ends were trimmed by 9 bases and 5 bases, with 17 bases remaining between them. The CDR3 loop reads CATSEFPGTEAFF. The CDR3 nucleotides read TGCGCCACCTCGGAGTTCCCTGGGACTGAAGCTTTCTTT.

The chain links TRBV4-3 to TRBJ1-4; tentatively, D is TRBD1 (6 bases). The CDR3 extends over 15 amino acids. Germline V gene lookup returns CDR1 LGHNA and CDR2 YSLEER. The V and J ends lost 4 bases and 6 bases respectively, with 15 bases between them. CDR3 nucleotides: TGCGCCAGCAGCCCCGAGGCGGGGGCAGATGAAAAACTGTTTTTT. Its translation: CASSPEAGADEKLFF.

J is TRBJ2-7 and V is TRBV27; no definite D call. Germline lookup yields CDR1 MNHEY and CDR2 SMNVEV (reference sequence). Trimming cost V 10 bases and J 3 bases, with 22 bases left between them. The CDR3 runs to 15 residues. The CDR3 loop is CATSVAAIQRYEQYF. In DNA form, the CDR3 reads TGTGCCACCTCGGTAGCTGCCATCCAACGCTACGAGCAGTACTTC.

In this sample, this clone turned up once. The V call is TRBV21-1, the J call TRBJ2-6; no check of the table's D call, TRBD1, against the DNA was made. TRBV21-1 is recorded as a pseudogene. This CDR3 spans 19 amino acids. CDR3 residues: CASQRTLTGQISGANVLTF. The CDR3 DNA is TGTGCCAGCCAGCGTACTCTAACGGGACAGATCTCTGGGGCCAACGTCCTGACTTTC.

Note on this clone: Other DNA sequences in the sample encode the same CDR3. V and J are TRBV9 and TRBJ2-7; 10 bases align to TRBD1. Germline V gives CDR1 SGDLS, CDR2 YYNGEE. CDR3 length: 14 residues. V shed 0 bases and J 4 bases; nucleotides not matched to a gene: 1. The CDR3: CASSVGQGAYEQYF. The CDR3 coding sequence is TGTGCCAGCAGCGTAGGACAGGGGGCATACGAGCAGTACTTC.

V gene TRBV27 combines with J gene TRBJ2-7; 10 nucleotides align to TRBD1. The CDR3 contains 15 residues. The germline V gene has CDR1 MNHEY and CDR2 SMNVEV (reference sequence). J gave up 3 bases and V 4 bases, and 6 bases lay outside the gene matches. The CDR3 loop reads CASSYIGTGVYEQYF. The CDR3 bases are TGTGCCAGCAGTTACATCGGGACAGGGGTCTACGAGCAGTACTTC.

CDR3 protein: CASSLAGGPQETQYF. The CDR3 nucleotides read TGTGCCAGCAGTCTAGCGGGGGGGCCGCAAGAGACCCAGTACTTC. V and J are TRBV6-4 and TRBJ2-5; TRBD2 matches 12 bases. Germline loops: CDR1 MRHNA, CDR2 SNTAGT. V trimming: 5 bases; J trimming: 2 bases; junction bases outside the gene matches: 3. This CDR3 is built from 15 residues.

The chain links TRBV7-6 to TRBJ2-2; 11 bases fit TRBD2. CDR1 is SGHVS, CDR2 FNYEAQ, per germline. The CDR3 contains 17 residues. The trim removed 2 bases at V and 4 bases at J, leaving 6 bases unmatched. This CDR3 reads CASSLTALAGVTGELFF. DNA for the CDR3: TGTGCCAGCAGCTTAACCGCACTAGCGGGAGTCACCGGGGAGCTGTTTTTT.

V is TRBV13 and J is TRBJ2-7; 8 nucleotides agree with TRBD1. The CDR3 has 15 amino acids. V lost 4 bases to trimming and J lost 5 bases; unmatched junction nucleotides: 10. In germline, CDR1 is PRHDT, CDR2 FYEKMQ (reference sequence). In DNA, the CDR3 is TGTGCCAGCAGCTCGCTACAGGGGGTTCACGACGAGCAGTACTTC. Translated: CASSSLQGVHDEQYF.